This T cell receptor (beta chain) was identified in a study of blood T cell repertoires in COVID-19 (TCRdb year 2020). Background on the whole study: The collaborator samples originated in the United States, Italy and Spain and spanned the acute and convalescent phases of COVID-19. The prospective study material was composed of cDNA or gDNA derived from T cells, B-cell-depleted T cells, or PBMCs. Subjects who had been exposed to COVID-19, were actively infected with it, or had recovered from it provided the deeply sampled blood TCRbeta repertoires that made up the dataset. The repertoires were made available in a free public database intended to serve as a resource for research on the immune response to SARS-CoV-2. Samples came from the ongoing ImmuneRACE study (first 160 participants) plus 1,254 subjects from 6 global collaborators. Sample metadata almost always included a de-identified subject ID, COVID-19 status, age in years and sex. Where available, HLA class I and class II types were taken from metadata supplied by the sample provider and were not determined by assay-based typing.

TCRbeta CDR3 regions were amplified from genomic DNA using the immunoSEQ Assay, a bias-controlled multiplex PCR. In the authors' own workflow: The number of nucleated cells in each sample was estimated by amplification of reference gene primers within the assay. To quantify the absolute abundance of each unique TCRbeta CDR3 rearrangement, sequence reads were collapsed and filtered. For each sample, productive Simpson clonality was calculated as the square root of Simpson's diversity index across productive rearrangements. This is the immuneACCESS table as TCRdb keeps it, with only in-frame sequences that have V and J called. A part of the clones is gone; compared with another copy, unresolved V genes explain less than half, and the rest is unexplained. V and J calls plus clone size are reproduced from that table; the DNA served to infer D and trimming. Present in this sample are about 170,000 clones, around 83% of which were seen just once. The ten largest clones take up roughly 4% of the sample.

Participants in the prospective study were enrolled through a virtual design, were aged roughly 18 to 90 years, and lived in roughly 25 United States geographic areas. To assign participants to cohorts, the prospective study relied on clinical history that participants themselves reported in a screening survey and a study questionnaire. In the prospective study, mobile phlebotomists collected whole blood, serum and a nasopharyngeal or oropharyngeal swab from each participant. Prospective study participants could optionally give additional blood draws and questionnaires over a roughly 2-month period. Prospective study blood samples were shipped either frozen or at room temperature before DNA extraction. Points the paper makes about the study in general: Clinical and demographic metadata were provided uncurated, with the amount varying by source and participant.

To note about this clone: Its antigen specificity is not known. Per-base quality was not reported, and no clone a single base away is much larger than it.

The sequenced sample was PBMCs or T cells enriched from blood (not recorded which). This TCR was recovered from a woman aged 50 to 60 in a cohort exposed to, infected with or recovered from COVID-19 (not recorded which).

The sequence in DNA is TGCAGTGCTCAAGCCGCGGGTGGCTACACCTTC. Its amino acids are CSAQAAGGYTF. The chain joins TRBV20-1 to TRBJ1-2, with the D gene not confidently named. Relative to germline, V is 5 bases shorter and J is 7 bases shorter, with 11 bases between their ends. Counted from cysteine to phenylalanine, this CDR3 has 11 amino acids. This entry keeps only the CDR3 DNA: 33 bases, framed from base 1. The germline V gene (reference sequence) yields DFQATT for CDR1 and SNEGSKA for CDR2.